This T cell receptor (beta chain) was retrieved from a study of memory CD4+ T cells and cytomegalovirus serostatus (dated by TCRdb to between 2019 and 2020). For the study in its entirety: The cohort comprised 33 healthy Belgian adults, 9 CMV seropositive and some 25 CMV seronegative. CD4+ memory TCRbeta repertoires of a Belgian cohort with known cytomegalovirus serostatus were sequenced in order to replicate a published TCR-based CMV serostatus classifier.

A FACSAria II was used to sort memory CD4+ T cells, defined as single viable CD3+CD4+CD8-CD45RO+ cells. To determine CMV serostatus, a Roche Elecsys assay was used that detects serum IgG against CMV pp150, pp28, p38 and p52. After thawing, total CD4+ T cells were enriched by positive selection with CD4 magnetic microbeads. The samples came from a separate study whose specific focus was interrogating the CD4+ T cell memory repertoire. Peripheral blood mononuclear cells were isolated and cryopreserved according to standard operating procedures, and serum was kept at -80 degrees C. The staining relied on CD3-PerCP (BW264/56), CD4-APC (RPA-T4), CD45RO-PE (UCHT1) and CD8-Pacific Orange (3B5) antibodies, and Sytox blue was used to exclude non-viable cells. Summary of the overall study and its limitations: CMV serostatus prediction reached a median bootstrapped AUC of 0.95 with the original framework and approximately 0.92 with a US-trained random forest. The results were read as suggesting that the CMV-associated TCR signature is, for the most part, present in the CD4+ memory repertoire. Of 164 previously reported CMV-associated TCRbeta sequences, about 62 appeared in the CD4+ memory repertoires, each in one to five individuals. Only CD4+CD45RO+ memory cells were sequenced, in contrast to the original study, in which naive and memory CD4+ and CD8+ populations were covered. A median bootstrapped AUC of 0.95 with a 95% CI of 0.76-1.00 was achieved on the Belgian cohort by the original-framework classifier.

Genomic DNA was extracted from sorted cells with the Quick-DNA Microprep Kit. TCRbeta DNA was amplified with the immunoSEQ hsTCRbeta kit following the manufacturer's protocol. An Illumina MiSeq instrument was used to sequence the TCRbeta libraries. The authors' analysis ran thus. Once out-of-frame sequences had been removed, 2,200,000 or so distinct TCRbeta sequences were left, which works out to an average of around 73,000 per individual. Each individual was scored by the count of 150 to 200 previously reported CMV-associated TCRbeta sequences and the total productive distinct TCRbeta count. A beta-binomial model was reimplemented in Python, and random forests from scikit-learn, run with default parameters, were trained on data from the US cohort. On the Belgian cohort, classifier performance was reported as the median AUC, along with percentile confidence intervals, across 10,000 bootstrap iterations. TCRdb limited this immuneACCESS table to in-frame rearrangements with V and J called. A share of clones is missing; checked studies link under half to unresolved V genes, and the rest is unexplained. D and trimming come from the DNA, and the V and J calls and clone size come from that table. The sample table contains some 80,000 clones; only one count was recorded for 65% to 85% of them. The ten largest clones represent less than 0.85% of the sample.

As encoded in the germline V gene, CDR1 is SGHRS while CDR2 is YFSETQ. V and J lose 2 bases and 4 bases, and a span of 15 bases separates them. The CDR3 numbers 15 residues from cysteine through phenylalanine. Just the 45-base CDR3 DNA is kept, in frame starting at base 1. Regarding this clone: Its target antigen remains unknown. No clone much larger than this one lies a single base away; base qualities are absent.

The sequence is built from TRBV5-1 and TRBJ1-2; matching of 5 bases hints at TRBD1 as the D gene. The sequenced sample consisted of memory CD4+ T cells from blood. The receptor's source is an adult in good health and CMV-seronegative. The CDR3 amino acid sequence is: CASSLNSGRTYGYTF. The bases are TGCGCCAGCAGCTTAAACTCAGGGAGAACCTATGGCTACACCTTC.